This entry is about one TCR beta chain. The sample comes from a study of technical replicates of blood from several donors. The CDR3 is 12 amino acids. Trimming removed 4 bases at V and 2 bases at J, with 6 bases between. The V gene's germline CDR1 is WSHSY and CDR2 SAAADI. TCRdb's table, derived via immunoSEQ multiplex PCR, lists solely in-frame clones and lacks some. The profile shows tens of thousands of clones, roughly 90% of them singletons. This TCR came from a human donor in good health. Some clones in this sample may be carry-over from other donors' samples. The V and J genes are TRBV10-2 and TRBJ2-7; a weak D match, TRBD1 (6 bases). Sequencing used PBMCs. CDR3 region: CASSGTAYEQYF. CDR3 sequence (DNA): TGCGCCAGCAGTGGGACAGCCTACGAGCAGTACTTC.